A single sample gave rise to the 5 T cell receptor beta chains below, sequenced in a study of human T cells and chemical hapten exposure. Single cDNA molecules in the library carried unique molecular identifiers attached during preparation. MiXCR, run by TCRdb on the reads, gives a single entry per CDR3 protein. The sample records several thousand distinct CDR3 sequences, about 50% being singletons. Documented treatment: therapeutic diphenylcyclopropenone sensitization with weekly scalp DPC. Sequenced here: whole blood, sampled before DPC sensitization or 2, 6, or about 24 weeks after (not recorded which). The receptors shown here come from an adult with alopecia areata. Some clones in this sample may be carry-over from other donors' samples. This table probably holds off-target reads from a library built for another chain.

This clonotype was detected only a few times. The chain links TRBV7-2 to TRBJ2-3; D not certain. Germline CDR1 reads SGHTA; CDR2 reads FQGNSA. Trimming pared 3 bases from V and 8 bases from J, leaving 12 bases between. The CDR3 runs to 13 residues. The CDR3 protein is CASSFGPGRTQYF. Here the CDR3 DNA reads TGTGCCAGCAGCTTCGGACCCGGGCGTACGCAGTATTTT.

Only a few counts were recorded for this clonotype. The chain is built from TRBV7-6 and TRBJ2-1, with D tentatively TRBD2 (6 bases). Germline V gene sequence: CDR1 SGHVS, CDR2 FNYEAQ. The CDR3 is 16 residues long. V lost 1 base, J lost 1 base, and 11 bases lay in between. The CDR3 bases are TGTGCCAGCAGCTTAGAGGGACTGATTTCCTACAATGAGCAGTTCTTC. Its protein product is CASSLEGLISYNEQFF.

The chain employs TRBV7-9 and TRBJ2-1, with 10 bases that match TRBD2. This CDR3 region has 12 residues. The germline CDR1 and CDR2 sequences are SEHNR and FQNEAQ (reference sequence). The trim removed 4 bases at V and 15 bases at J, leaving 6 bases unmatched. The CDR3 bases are TGTGCCAGCAGCTCCGGACTAGCGGTGACGTTCTTC. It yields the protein CASSSGLAVTFF.

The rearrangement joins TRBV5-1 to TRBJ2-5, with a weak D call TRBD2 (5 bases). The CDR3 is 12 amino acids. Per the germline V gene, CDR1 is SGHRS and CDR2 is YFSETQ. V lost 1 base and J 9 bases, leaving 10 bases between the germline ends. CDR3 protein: CASSLPERAQYF. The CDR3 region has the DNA TGCGCCAGCAGCTTGCCAGAGAGGGCCCAGTACTTC. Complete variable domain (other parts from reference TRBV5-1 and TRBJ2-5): KAGVTQTPRYLIKTRGQQVTLSCSPISGHRSVSWYQQTPGQGLQFLFEYFSETQRNKGNFPGRFSGRQFSNSRSEMNVSTLELGDSALYLCASSLPERAQYFGPGTRLLVL.

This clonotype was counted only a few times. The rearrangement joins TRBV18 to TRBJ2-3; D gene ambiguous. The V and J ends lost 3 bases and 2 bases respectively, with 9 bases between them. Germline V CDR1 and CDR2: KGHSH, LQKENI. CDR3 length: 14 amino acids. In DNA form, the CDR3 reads TGTGCCAGCTCACCGCAGCCGAACACAGATACGCAGTATTTT. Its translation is CASSPQPNTDTQYF.